This T cell receptor beta chain was recorded in a study of post-analysis software for immune sequencing data. Study conclusions and caveats: Versus controls, multiple sclerosis patients showed significantly lower diversity (normalized Chao1). The F measure placed samples prepared in the same batch into strongly shared clusters. Among five TRBV segments more frequent in patients than controls were TRBV5-6, TRBV5-1 and TRBV20-1.

Unique molecular identifiers were present in the TCR beta cDNA libraries. MiXCR, applied by TCRdb to the PCR reads, yields one record per CDR3 protein. The table has approximately 440,000 distinct CDR3 sequences, less than 45% seen once. Germline CDR1 and CDR2: SQVTM and ANQGSEA. V was trimmed by 4 bases and J by 13 bases, leaving 20 bases between them. This CDR3 contains 13 residues. About this clonotype: Its antigen is undetermined.

The rearrangement joins TRBV29-1 to TRBJ2-1; possibly TRBD2 for D (5 bases). The TCR originated in a girl aged 5-17 years with multiple sclerosis. Sequencing was carried out using blood. The CDR3 DNA follows: TGCAGCGTTGGTTTGTTATATGGGGAGACCCAGTTCTTC. This encodes CSVGLLYGETQFF.